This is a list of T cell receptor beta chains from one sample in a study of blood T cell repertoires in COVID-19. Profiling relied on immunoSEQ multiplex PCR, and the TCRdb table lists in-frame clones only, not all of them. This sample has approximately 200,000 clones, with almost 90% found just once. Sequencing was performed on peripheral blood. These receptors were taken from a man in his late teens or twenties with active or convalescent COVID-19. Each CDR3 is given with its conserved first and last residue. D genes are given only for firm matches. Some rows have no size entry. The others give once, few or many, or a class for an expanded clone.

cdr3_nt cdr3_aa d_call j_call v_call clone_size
TGCGCCAGCAGCTTGACAGGGCCCCTCTCTGGGGCCAACGTCCTGACTTTC CASSLTGPLSGANVLTF . TRBJ2-6 TRBV5-1 .
TGTGCCAGCAGCTTGTCGGGACAGGCAGCTTTCTTT CASSLSGQAAFF TRBD1 TRBJ1-1 TRBV7-6 .
TGTGCCAGCAGCGGAGACGGGACAGGGGTCCCCGTGAATTCACCCCTCCACTTT CASSGDGTGVPVNSPLHF TRBD1 TRBJ1-6 TRBV28 .
TGTGCCAGCACCGGAAACAGCATGAACACTGAAGCTTTCTTT CASTGNSMNTEAFF . TRBJ1-1 TRBV7-2 .
TGTGCCAGCAGCAGAGAGGACAATGAGCAGTTCTTC CASSREDNEQFF . TRBJ2-1 TRBV9 few
TGTGCCATCAGGGACCACCTACACCGGGGTGACACTGAAGCTTTCTTT CAIRDHLHRGDTEAFF . TRBJ1-1 TRBV10-3 .
TGCGCCAGCACTTTTGCAGGGGCCTCCTACGAGCAGTACTTC CASTFAGASYEQYF . TRBJ2-7 TRBV5-1 .
TGTGCCAGCAGCTTAGTGCAGGGGGCTGTGGACACTGAAGCTTTCTTT CASSLVQGAVDTEAFF TRBD1 TRBJ1-1 TRBV7-9 .
TGTGCCAGCAGTGGCCGGACAGGGACTAGCAATCAGCCCCAGCATTTT CASSGRTGTSNQPQHF TRBD1 TRBJ1-5 TRBV2 .
TGTGCCAGCAGCCAAGATCCTCGGGGTTGGACTGAAGCTTTCTTT CASSQDPRGWTEAFF . TRBJ1-1 TRBV14 .
TGCGCCAGCAGTTGGGGGGTTAGCTCCTACGAGCAGTACTTC CASSWGVSSYEQYF . TRBJ2-7 TRBV5-1 .
TGCGCCAGCGGGGAGACAGGGGGTCTTTATTCACCCCTCCACTTT CASGETGGLYSPLHF TRBD1 TRBJ1-6 TRBV10-2 .
TGTGCCAGCAGTCCCTCTAGCGGGAGGCCAGGGGAGCAGTACTTC CASSPSSGRPGEQYF TRBD2 TRBJ2-7 TRBV28 .
TGTGCCAGCAGCTTAGCTATGTCGAGGGGCTACACCTTC CASSLAMSRGYTF . TRBJ1-2 TRBV7-2 .
TGTGCCAGCAGTTTAAAAGTTCAGACTGAAGCTTTCTTT CASSLKVQTEAFF . TRBJ1-1 TRBV28 .
TGTGCCAGTAGTACCCGACTAGCGGGATTCGATGAGCAGTTCTTC CASSTRLAGFDEQFF TRBD2 TRBJ2-1 TRBV19 .
TGCAGCGTTGGGTTACGGGACAGGCCTTTATTGAATGAAAAACTGTTTTTT CSVGLRDRPLLNEKLFF TRBD1 TRBJ1-4 TRBV29-1 .
TGTGCCAGCAGTGCACTTTACGAGCAGTACTTC CASSALYEQYF . TRBJ2-7 TRBV25-1 .
TGTGCCAGCAGCCCTACAGCTAGCGGGAGCTTCCACGAGCAGTACTTC CASSPTASGSFHEQYF TRBD2 TRBJ2-7 TRBV5-4 few
TGTGCCAGCACCGAAACCGGGATACTCACAGATACGCAGTATTTT CASTETGILTDTQYF . TRBJ2-3 TRBV11-2 .
TGTGCCAGCAGCTCTAGTCGGGATGGCTACGAGCAGTACTTC CASSSSRDGYEQYF . TRBJ2-7 TRBV7-2 .
TGTGCCAGCAGCTTAAGACAGGAATATTCACCCCTCCACTTT CASSLRQEYSPLHF . TRBJ1-6 TRBV5-6 .
TGTGCCAGCAGCCCTCCGAGGACAGGGGGCTTCAAGCGGTTCGATGGCTACACCTTC CASSPPRTGGFKRFDGYTF TRBD1 TRBJ1-2 TRBV7-9 once
TGTGCCAGCACCGGACAGGGGATTGGCTACACCTTC CASTGQGIGYTF TRBD1 TRBJ1-2 TRBV6-5 .